This is a list of T cell receptor beta chains from one sample in a study of CD4 T cells in relation to SARS-CoV-2 and coronaviruses. The repertoire was sequenced with immunoSEQ multiplex PCR; TCRdb's copy has only in-frame clones and lacks some. Of roughly 23,000 clones in the sample, around 74% were seen once. These receptors have no identified antigens. Specimen: CD4+ T cells from PBMCs, cultured in vitro. These receptors were obtained from a human donor in good health. CDR3s leave out the opening cysteine and the closing phenylalanine or tryptophan. The order of the fields is J gene, V gene, CDR3 protein.

TRBJ1-4	TRBV6-5	ASTGYANEKLF
TRBJ2-2	TRBV7-9	ASSSWSGGSNTGELF
TRBJ1-1	TRBV6-5	ASSYGTENTEAF
TRBJ2-7	TRBV28	ASRVQGHEQY
TRBJ1-2	TRBV11-2	ASSLEGLSGYT
TRBJ2-7	TRBV29-1	SVGDIQGGEQY
TRBJ2-1	TRBV7-3	ASSLTREVGDEQF
TRBJ2-7	TRBV30	AWRQAGTVTKN
TRBJ2-2	TRBV29-1	SVLGPVRGNTGELF
TRBJ1-2	TRBV2	ASSGLGMDYGYT
TRBJ1-2	TRBV25-1	ASTPGVGYT
TRBJ2-7	TRBV24-1	ATRPSRHSRY
TRBJ1-3	TRBV14	ASSQLLSGSGNTIY
TRBJ2-2	TRBV10-1	ASSEDPGTETGELF
TRBJ2-1	TRBV6-6	ASSRSRLAGGAYNEQF
TRBJ2-1	TRBV19	ASSEYNEQF
TRBJ2-5	TRBV24-1	ATRPSGSGETQY
TRBJ2-7	TRBV11-3	ASSLSGDIGLATTYEQY
TRBJ2-5	TRBV14	ASSRDSKETQY
TRBJ2-7	TRBV2	ASNVDRGDEQY
TRBJ1-1	TRBV28	ATGSLNTEAF
TRBJ1-1	TRBV30	AWSPPRATEAF
TRBJ2-1	TRBV7-9	ASSIPLAGGVDEQF
TRBJ1-2	TRBV30	AWSPWAAGYT
TRBJ1-2	TRBV9	ASSVDPVANYGYT
TRBJ1-3	TRBV6-5	ASSRQPDGNTIY
TRBJ2-7	TRBV6-2/TRBV6-3	ASSFSAQQAGIYEQY
TRBJ2-7	TRBV19	ASSMGSGTGKYEQY
TRBJ1-2	TRBV27	ASSLSGQGNYGYT
TRBJ2-5	TRBV18	ASSRAGQETQY
TRBJ1-1	TRBV6-6	ASSYAEPGGEAF
TRBJ2-1	TRBV5-4	ASSSRLAGVMGEQF
TRBJ1-1	TRBV18	ASSNGQDTEAF